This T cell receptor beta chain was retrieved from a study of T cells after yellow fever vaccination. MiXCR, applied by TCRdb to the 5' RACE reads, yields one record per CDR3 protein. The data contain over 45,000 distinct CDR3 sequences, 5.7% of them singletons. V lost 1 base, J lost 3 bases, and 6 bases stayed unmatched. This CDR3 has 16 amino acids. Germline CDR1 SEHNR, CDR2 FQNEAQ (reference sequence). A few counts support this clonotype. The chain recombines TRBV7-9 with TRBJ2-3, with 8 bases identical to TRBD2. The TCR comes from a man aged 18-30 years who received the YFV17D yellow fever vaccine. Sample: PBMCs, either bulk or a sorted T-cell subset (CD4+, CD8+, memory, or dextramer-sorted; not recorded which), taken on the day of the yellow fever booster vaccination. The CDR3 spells CASSLGGGPRTDTQYF. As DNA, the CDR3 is TGTGCCAGCAGCTTAGGCGGGGGGCCGCGGACAGATACGCAGTATTTT.